Presented here are 19 T cell receptor beta chains from one specimen sequenced in a study of lymphopenia after photon versus proton radiotherapy (dated by TCRdb to 2018 to 2020). Libraries were made using the immunoSEQ multiplex PCR assay. Imported from immuneACCESS, the table was reduced by TCRdb to in-frame sequences with V and J called. These copies leave out some clones; in studies compared against another copy, an unresolved V gene accounts for under half, and the cause of the remainder is not known. This sample comprises some 170,000 clones, 70% to 90% of them detected only once. The ten most abundant clones make up about 4.4% of the sample. The material was peripheral blood, obtained from a patient treated with photon-based radiotherapy. All receptors come from a man aged 50-60 years with gastric cancer.

The chain joins TRBV7-9 to TRBJ2-7; 7 bases are a match to TRBD2. V dropped 4 bases and J dropped 4; count of bases not matched to a gene: 4. The CDR3 contains 13 residues. CDR1 and CDR2 (germline): SEHNR, FQNEAQ (reference sequence). The CDR3 region is CASSSTGGYEQYF. The CDR3 DNA reads TGTGCCAGCAGCTCAACGGGAGGTTACGAGCAGTACTTC.

The V call is TRBV18, the J call TRBJ2-7; 11 nucleotides align to TRBD1. CDR1 and CDR2 from the germline V gene are KGHSH and LQKENI. J lost 3 bases, V lost 5 bases, and 6 bases had no gene match. The CDR3 consists of 15 residues. CDR3: CASSNTGTGGYEQYF. Here the CDR3 DNA reads TGTGCCAGCTCAAACACCGGGACAGGGGGCTACGAGCAGTACTTC.

This clone was seen only a few times. The chain is built from TRBV7-2 and TRBJ2-3; D remains unclear. The CDR3 is 12 residues long. V was shortened by 1 base and J by 9 bases, with 8 bases between the two germline ends. The germline V gene has CDR1 SGHTA and CDR2 FQGNSA. CDR3: CASSLVGQTQYF. In DNA, the CDR3 is TGTGCCAGCAGCTTAGTTGGGCAGACGCAGTATTTT.

J is TRBJ2-5 and V is TRBV18; 7 bases are a match to TRBD1. V trimming: 5 bases; J trimming: 1 base; junction bases outside the gene matches: 7. Per germline, CDR1 KGHSH and CDR2 LQKENI. The CDR3 covers 15 residues. The CDR3 nucleotides read TGTGCCAGCTCAAACCTGGGACAGCCCCAAGAGACCCAGTACTTC. Protein: CASSNLGQPQETQYF.

V and J are TRBV10-3 and TRBJ1-2, with D uncertain. Germline V lookup: CDR1 ENHRY, CDR2 SYGVKD. There are 12 residues in the CDR3. V lost 4 bases and J lost 6, with 9 bases in between. The CDR3 coding sequence is TGTGCCATCAGTGGGGTACTCGATGGCTACACCTTC. As protein: CAISGVLDGYTF.

The chain has TRBV30 and TRBJ1-2; D uncertain. V was cut by 4 bases and J by 5 bases, with 14 bases left in between. The CDR3 is 13 residues long. The germline CDR1 and CDR2 sequences are GTSNPN and SVGIG (reference sequence). The CDR3 protein is CAWTPTQEYGYTF. CDR3 DNA: TGTGCCTGGACCCCAACCCAGGAATATGGCTACACCTTC.

This chain joins TRBV19 and TRBJ1-5; 8 bases map to TRBD1. Germline V gene lookup returns CDR1 LNHDA and CDR2 SQIVND (reference sequence). V shed 5 bases and J 4 bases; nucleotides not matched to a gene: 7. The CDR3 length is 15 residues. CDR3 sequence reads: CASSWGQAFNQPQHF. The CDR3 DNA reads TGTGCCAGTAGTTGGGGACAGGCGTTTAATCAGCCCCAGCATTTT.

This chain connects TRBV28 to TRBJ2-2, with 10 bases aligning to TRBD2. CDR3 length: 17 residues. Trimming cost V 4 bases and J 7 bases; bases outside gene matches: 12. Looked up from germline, CDR1 is MDHEN and CDR2 is SYDVKM. CDR3 sequence reads: CASSYLPLAGDHGELFF. The CDR3 bases are TGTGCCAGCAGTTACCTCCCCCTAGCGGGAGATCACGGGGAGCTGTTTTTT.

The V gene is TRBV12-1, the J gene TRBJ2-7; the table gives TRBD1 as D, unverified against the DNA. TRBV12-1 is a pseudogene locus. The CDR3 is made up of 15 amino acids. The CDR3 reads CASTPSGQGAHEQYF. In nucleotides, the CDR3 is TGTGCCAGCACCCCGTCAGGACAGGGGGCCCACGAGCAGTACTTC.

The rearrangement joins TRBV2 to TRBJ1-4, with TRBD1 matching 7 bases. Unmatched junction bases numbered 5, after V lost 5 bases and J lost 2 bases. CDR1 is SNHLY, CDR2 FYNNEI, per germline. The CDR3 covers 15 residues. CDR3 in amino acids: CASSPTGSTNEKLFF. CDR3 nucleotides: TGTGCCAGCAGTCCGACAGGGAGCACTAATGAAAAACTGTTTTTT.

V and J are TRBV7-9 and TRBJ2-7; weak D call: TRBD1 (5 bases). The V gene lost 2 bases and the J gene lost 4 bases, with 12 bases spanning the gap. The CDR3 totals 14 residues. Germline CDR1 reads SEHNR; CDR2 reads FQNEAQ (reference sequence). DNA for the CDR3: TGTGCCAGCAGCTTAAGCAGGGAACCTTACGAGCAGTACTTC. Its translation is CASSLSREPYEQYF.

The genes are TRBV30 and TRBJ1-5; D may be TRBD1 (5 bases). V shed 0 bases and J shed 2 bases, with 11 bases lying between them. Per germline, CDR1 GTSNPN and CDR2 SVGIG (reference sequence). This CDR3 comprises 15 residues. The CDR3 nucleotides are TGTGCCTGGAGTGTTGGGGGGAAGGGCAATCAGCCCCAGCATTTT. Translation gives CAWSVGGKGNQPQHF.

This chain links TRBV28 with TRBJ2-7, with D maybe TRBD1 (6 bases). V was pared by 4 bases and J by 6 bases, with 16 bases between. Germline values: CDR1 MDHEN, CDR2 SYDVKM. This CDR3 region has 14 residues. CDR3 protein: CASSSPSGRGEQYF. The CDR3 DNA sequence: TGTGCCAGCAGTTCACCTTCCGGCAGGGGCGAGCAGTACTTC.

This clone appeared a single time. The genes are TRBV7-2 and TRBJ2-3; no clear D. The CDR3 spans 13 residues. Germline values: CDR1 SGHTA, CDR2 FQGNSA. Trimming shortened V by 1 base and J by 4 bases, and 6 bases separated the two germline ends. CDR3 protein: CASSLGAPDTQYF. The CDR3, as DNA: TGTGCCAGCAGCTTAGGAGCACCAGATACGCAGTATTTT.

The chain joins TRBV9 to TRBJ1-1, with a weak D call TRBD1 (5 bases). Germline CDR1 SGDLS, CDR2 YYNGEE. The CDR3 runs to 13 residues. The V end lost 2 bases, the J end lost 3 bases, and 8 bases lay between the germline ends. CDR3: CASSVEGDTEAFF. CDR3 DNA sequence: TGTGCCAGCAGCGTGGAAGGGGACACTGAAGCTTTCTTT.

This clone is labeled as medium-sized. The same CDR3 arises from other DNA sequences in this sample as well. The chain is built from TRBV18 and TRBJ1-5; TRBD1 matches at 7 bases. J was trimmed by 2 bases and V by 3 bases; bases with no gene match: 1. CDR3 size: 14 residues. Germline-derived CDR1 and CDR2 are KGHSH and LQKENI. CDR3 in amino acids: CASSPGQGNQPQHF. CDR3 nucleotides: TGTGCCAGCTCACCCGGACAGGGCAATCAGCCCCAGCATTTT.

The chain employs TRBV5-4 and TRBJ2-1; D may be TRBD2 (5 bases). Germline V gene lookup returns CDR1 SGHNT and CDR2 YYREEE (reference sequence). V was clipped by 0 bases and J by 11 bases, with 9 bases between them. This CDR3 contains 12 residues. CDR3 protein: CASSLEFGKQFF. As DNA, the CDR3 is TGTGCCAGCAGCTTGGAATTCGGGAAGCAGTTCTTC.

The rearrangement joins TRBV7-9 to TRBJ1-1, with D uncertain. The germline V and J ends were trimmed by 5 bases and 4 bases, with 11 bases remaining between them. The CDR3 sequence is 13 residues long. Germline V gene lookup returns CDR1 SEHNR and CDR2 FQNEAQ (reference sequence). The CDR3, as DNA: TGTGCCAGCAGCCGCCGGGTCCTCACTGAAGCTTTCTTT. Its protein is CASSRRVLTEAFF.

This clone was recorded a few times. The chain links TRBV7-8 to TRBJ2-2, with TRBD1 matching 7 bases. The V gene's germline CDR1 is SGHVS and CDR2 FQNEAQ. CDR3 length equals 15 residues. After removal of 3 bases from V and 6 bases from J, the junction contained 7 bases not matched to a gene. In nucleotides, the CDR3 is TGTGCCAGCAGCTTTCGGGACAGCCGAGCCGGGGAGCTGTTTTTT. The encoded protein is CASSFRDSRAGELFF. Based on the CDR3 plus reference TRBV7-8 and TRBJ2-2, the full variable domain is GAGVSQSPRYKVAKRGQDVALRCDPISGHVSLFWYQQALGQGPEFLTYFQNEAQLDKSGLPSDRFFAERPEGSVSTLKIQRTQQEDSAVYLCASSFRDSRAGELFFGEGSRLTVL.